The 10 T cell receptor beta chains reported below all come from one sample, sequenced in a study of neurological immune-mediated disorders. As for time point: longitudinal time-point 2. TCRdb analysed the 5' RACE reads with MiXCR anew, one entry per CDR3 protein. The data contain tens of thousands of distinct CDR3 sequences, nearly 10% of them singletons. The sequencing sample was made of PBMCs. These receptors came from a man aged 25 to 45 in good health.

This clonotype was seen repeatedly, ten times or more. The rearrangement joins TRBV28 to TRBJ1-2; D uncertain. The CDR3 is made up of 13 amino acids. V lost 2 bases and J lost 8, with 12 bases in between. The germline CDR1 and CDR2 sequences are MDHEN and SYDVKM. CDR3 DNA: TGTGCCAGCAGTTTACCCACCATCCACGGCTACACCTTC. This translates into CASSLPTIHGYTF.

This clonotype was recorded at least ten times. The V and J genes are TRBV7-2 and TRBJ2-4; unclear D gene. Trimming took off 7 bases at V and 8 bases at J, with 12 bases between the two ends. This CDR3 comprises 12 residues. Looked up from germline, CDR1 is SGHTA and CDR2 is FQGNSA. CDR3 nucleotides: TGTACCAGCACACCAGCTTCTGACATTCAGTACTTC. Its protein is CTSTPASDIQYF. Using reference TRBV7-2 and TRBJ2-4 for the parts outside the CDR3, the full variable domain is GAGVSQSPSNKVTEKGKDVELRCDPISGHTALYWYRQSLGQGLEFLIYFQGNSAPDKSGLPSDRFSAERTGGSVSTLTIQRTQQEDSAVYLCTSTPASDIQYFGAGTRLSVL.

The chain uses TRBV12-3 or TRBV12-4 and TRBJ1-1; the match to TRBD1 covers 12 bases. The CDR3 spans 13 residues. Trimming took 5 bases from V and 11 from J; bases not matched to a gene: 6. CDR3 DNA: TGTGCCAGCAGTACGGGGACAGGGGGCTTGGCTTTCTTT. The encoded protein is CASSTGTGGLAFF.

The table lists this clonotype with many counts. The chain carries TRBV4-1 and TRBJ1-3; D remains ambiguous. With 3 bases removed from V and 2 bases from J, the gap between germline ends came to 11 bases. The CDR3 has 15 amino acids. Germline lookup yields CDR1 MGHRA and CDR2 YSYEKL. CDR3 sequence: CASSQGGLTGNTIYF. The DNA of the CDR3 is TGCGCCAGCAGCCAGGGAGGACTGACTGGAAACACCATATATTTT.

This clonotype showed up many times. The chain joins TRBV7-8 to TRBJ1-2; D gene unclear. Trimming cost V 5 bases and J 6 bases, with 16 bases left between them. CDR3 length: 14 residues. Germline lookup yields CDR1 SGHVS and CDR2 FQNEAQ. This CDR3 is CASSPRLVSNGYTF. Written as DNA, the CDR3 is TGTGCCAGCAGCCCGCGGTTGGTGAGCAATGGCTACACCTTC.

This clonotype was seen ten or more times. This chain uses TRBV6-5 with TRBJ2-7, with D possibly being TRBD1 or TRBD2 (5 bases each). V was clipped by 3 bases and J by 0 bases, with 12 bases between them. The CDR3 totals 15 residues. Germline CDR1 reads MNHEY; CDR2 reads SVGAGI. As DNA, the CDR3 is TGTGCCAGCAGTTATGCGGCAGGGAGCTCCTACGAGCAGTACTTC. Its translation is CASSYAAGSSYEQYF.

This clonotype has just a few counts. V usage is TRBV7-8 and J usage is TRBJ2-3; unclear D gene. The CDR3 runs to 11 residues. V was clipped by 2 bases and J by 6 bases, with 3 bases between them. Looked up from germline, CDR1 is SGHVS and CDR2 is FQNEAQ. The CDR3 coding sequence is TGTGCCAGCAGCTTATACGATACGCAGTATTTT. This codes for CASSLYDTQYF. The variable domain in full, with the rest retrieved from reference TRBV7-8 and TRBJ2-3, is GAGVSQSPRYKVAKRGQDVALRCDPISGHVSLFWYQQALGQGPEFLTYFQNEAQLDKSGLPSDRFFAERPEGSVSTLKIQRTQQEDSAVYLCASSLYDTQYFGPGTRLTVL.

This clonotype was picked up many times. The chain combines TRBV19 with TRBJ2-7; unclear D gene. V shed 3 bases and J shed 6 bases, with 12 bases lying between them. The CDR3 extends over 13 amino acids. Germline values: CDR1 LNHDA, CDR2 SQIVND (reference sequence). CDR3 DNA: TGTGCCAGTAGTATTTACGAATATGGCGAGCAGTACTTC. Amino acids: CASSIYEYGEQYF.

In regard to this clonotype: A clone one base away is much larger, so this may be a read error. The rearrangement uses TRBV29-1 and TRBJ2-7; possible D gene TRBD1, 5 bases. The CDR3 spans 12 residues. Germline CDR1 SQVTM, CDR2 ANQGSEA. The DNA of the CDR3 is TGCAGCGGCAGCTGGGGCACCTACGAGCAGCACTTC. Its translation is CSGSWGTYEQHF.

This clonotype was counted ten times or more. The CDR3 here is CASSLAHSTDTQYF. The CDR3, as DNA: TGTGCCAGCAGCTTAGCGCATAGCACAGATACGCAGTATTTT. The J gene is TRBJ2-3, the V gene TRBV7-6; D is ambiguous. The germline V gene encodes CDR1 SGHVS and CDR2 FNYEAQ. The V end was cut by 0 bases, the J end by 0 bases, with 4 bases between. This CDR3 comprises 14 residues.